This entry is about one TCR beta chain. This entry is derived from a study of shared clonotypes between healthy human individuals. Whole-study context: Each donor's CD8 memory used one plate, CD8 naive two, each CD4 subset three.

Sequencing used immunoSEQ multiplex PCR; TCRdb keeps in-frame clones, though not all of them. The sample has a few million clones; approximately 96% are singletons. With V trimmed by 8 bases and J by 3 bases, 3 bases remained unmatched. The CDR3 extends over 12 amino acids. The V gene's germline CDR1 is MNHEY and CDR2 SMNVEV (reference sequence). The genes are TRBV27 and TRBJ1-1; 7 bases match TRBD1. What was sequenced was naive CD4+ T cells sorted from blood. Subset of the sample: CD45RA+ positively selected. The receptor's source is a young man in good health. In nucleotides, the CDR3 is TGTGCCAGCCCTACAGGGGACACTGAAGCTTTCTTT. This encodes CASPTGDTEAFF.